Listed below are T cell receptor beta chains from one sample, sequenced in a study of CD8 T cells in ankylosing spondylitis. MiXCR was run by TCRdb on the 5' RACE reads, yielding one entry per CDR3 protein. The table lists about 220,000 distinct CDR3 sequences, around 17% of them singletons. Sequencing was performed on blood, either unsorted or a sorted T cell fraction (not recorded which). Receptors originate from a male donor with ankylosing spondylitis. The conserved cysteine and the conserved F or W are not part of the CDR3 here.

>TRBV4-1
ASSPGQGDGELF
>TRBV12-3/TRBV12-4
ASSLELGPYEQY
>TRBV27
ASRRGDSNQPQH
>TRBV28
ASSSPGLEAF
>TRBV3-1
ASSPVAGELSYEQY
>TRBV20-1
SARFRDGSKNIQY
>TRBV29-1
SVEPQPRNNQPQH
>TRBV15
ATSARDRGHSPYEQY
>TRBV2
ASMSVASGHSYNEQF
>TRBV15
ATSRVPGEPQH
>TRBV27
ASSLAILNEQF
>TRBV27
ASQLGNEQF
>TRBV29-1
SVEDGQFMNTEAF
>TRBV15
ATSRESGTSFYEQY
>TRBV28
ASSLRRGGVDEQF
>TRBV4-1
ASSLQDRMNTEAF
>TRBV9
ASSWARGDSYNEQF
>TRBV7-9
ASSLNQGYNSPLH
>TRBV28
ASSVRLPAGSGYT
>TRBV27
ASRQRDSRVTEAF
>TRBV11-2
ASSIYTGELF
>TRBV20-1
SASPPDRGLETQY
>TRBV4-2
ASSPTLYNEQF
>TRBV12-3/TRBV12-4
ASSFWVSAEAF
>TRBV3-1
ASSPGSGGVTDTQY
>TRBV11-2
ASSLRFLDYEQY
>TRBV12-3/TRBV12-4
ASSSHGSGQQYEQY
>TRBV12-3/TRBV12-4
ASSRGTEETQY
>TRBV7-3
ASSLIGGGEETQY
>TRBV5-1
ASRGGLGEQY